This is a list of T cell receptor beta chains from one sample in a study of CD8+CD57+ T cells in acquired aplastic anemia. TCRdb recomputed calls from the reads with MiXCR, one row per CDR3 protein. This table has about 190,000 distinct CDR3 sequences, around 50% appearing once. Sequenced input: sorted CD4+, CD8+, or CD8+CD57+ T cells (not recorded which) from PBMCs. The receptors stem from a human donor in good health, serving as a control. CDR3s include the opening cysteine and the closing phenylalanine or tryptophan. Each record gives: V gene, D gene, J gene, clone size, CDR3 protein, CDR3 DNA. The D gene is left open where the match is weak. Size tells how often a clone was seen (once, few, many) or the class of an expanded clone, and some rows leave it out.

>TRBV5-1|-|TRBJ1-2|-
CASSLGDGAGYGYTF
TGCGCCAGCAGCTTGGGCGACGGGGCTGGCTATGGCTACACCTTC
>TRBV20-1|-|TRBJ1-4|-
CSASKGPQEGTRGELSF
TGCAGTGCTAGTAAAGGGCCCCAAGAGGGGACCCGAGGAGAACTGTCTTTT
>TRBV2|-|TRBJ1-6|-
CASSPPRIDRQRSPLHF
TGTGCCAGCAGTCCTCCCAGAATAGACAGGCAGCGTTCACCCCTCCACTTT
>TRBV10-3|TRBD1|TRBJ1-5|-
CASSYRQTGGGYEHF
TGTGCCAGCAGTTACCGACAGACAGGGGGCGGATACGAGCATTTT
>TRBV9|-|TRBJ2-1|-
CASSDRVGEQFF
TGTGCCAGCAGCGACAGGGTTGGTGAGCAGTTCTTC
>TRBV5-8|TRBD1|TRBJ2-5|many
CASSDGTEETQYF
TGTGCCAGCAGCGACGGGACAGAAGAGACCCAGTACTTC
>TRBV5-8|-|TRBJ1-2|-
CASSSSSRNYGYTF
TGTGCCAGCAGCTCCTCCAGCCGAAACTATGGCTACACCTTC
>TRBV19|TRBD1|TRBJ2-1|few
CASTNTGGYNEQFF
TGTGCCAGTACCAACACAGGGGGGTACAATGAGCAGTTCTTC
>TRBV10-3|TRBD1|TRBJ2-3|-
CAISGQGGAGTDTQYF
TGTGCCATCAGTGGACAGGGGGGGGCAGGCACAGATACGCAGTATTTT
>TRBV9|-|TRBJ2-5|-
CASSTGGCNEQYF
TGTGCCAGCAGTACAGGAGGTTGCAATGAGCAGTACTTC
>TRBV2|-|TRBJ2-3|few
CASSEGIAATDTQYF
TGTGCCAGCAGTGAAGGGATAGCGGCCACAGATACGCAGTATTTT
>TRBV6-2/TRBV6-3|-|TRBJ1-5|many
CASSYGGYSNQPQHF
TGTGCCAGCAGTTACGGAGGTTATAGCAATCAGCCCCAGCATTTT
>TRBV12-3/TRBV12-4|-|TRBJ2-1|-
CASSIANEQFF
TGTGCCAGCAGCATTGCAAATGAGCAGTTCTTC
>TRBV28|-|TRBJ1-6|many
CASSFPTTAYNSPLHF
TGTGCCAGCAGTTTTCCCACGACAGCGTATAATTCACCCCTCCACTTT
>TRBV7-9|TRBD2|TRBJ2-7|-
CASSLGDYGEQYF
TGTGCCAGCAGCTTAGGGGACTACGGCGAGCAGTACTTC
>TRBV6-2/TRBV6-3|-|TRBJ1-1|few
CASSSSSTGLLQGTEAFF
TGTGCCAGCAGTAGCTCGTCGACAGGACTCCTTCAAGGGACTGAAGCTTTCTTT
>TRBV12-3/TRBV12-4|TRBD1|TRBJ2-7|many
CASSDDRGVIYEQYF
TGTGCCAGCAGTGATGACAGGGGGGTGATCTACGAGCAGTACTTC
>TRBV7-2|TRBD2|TRBJ2-3|many
CASSSPMWGGADTQYF
TGTGCCAGCAGCTCCCCTATGTGGGGGGGTGCGGATACGCAGTATTTT
>TRBV6-4|-|TRBJ2-2|-
CASSYFDTGELFF
TGTGCCAGCAGTTACTTTGACACCGGGGAGCTGTTTTTT
>TRBV20-1|-|TRBJ2-1|many
CSASFWTALYNEQFF
TGCAGTGCTAGCTTCTGGACAGCCCTCTACAATGAGCAGTTCTTC
>TRBV7-2|TRBD1|TRBJ2-2|many
CASSTKDRLNTGELFF
TGTGCCAGCAGCACCAAGGACAGGCTAAACACCGGGGAGCTGTTTTTT
>TRBV12-3/TRBV12-4|-|TRBJ2-7|-
CASSPDRISYEQYF
TGTGCCAGCAGCCCTGACAGGATTTCCTACGAGCAGTACTTC
>TRBV29-1|TRBD1|TRBJ1-1|many
CSVGLTGGTEAFF
TGCAGCGTTGGACTCACAGGGGGCACTGAAGCTTTCTTT
>TRBV6-4|TRBD2|TRBJ2-2|many
CASSDSGGTGELFF
TGTGCCAGCAGTGACTCCGGGGGGACCGGGGAGCTGTTTTTT
>TRBV19|TRBD1|TRBJ2-7|-
CASSIEGQVYEQYF
TGTGCCAGTAGTATAGAGGGACAGGTCTACGAGCAGTACTTC
>TRBV29-1|-|TRBJ2-3|-
CSALRSTDTQYF
TGCAGCGCACTCCGGAGCACAGATACGCAGTATTTT
>TRBV24-1|TRBD1|TRBJ1-2|-
CATSEGTGISSYTF
TGTGCCACCAGTGAGGGGACAGGGATTAGTAGCTACACCTTC
>TRBV28|-|TRBJ1-5|many
CASSLGKPQHF
TGTGCCAGCAGTTTGGGGAAGCCCCAGCATTTT
>TRBV9|-|TRBJ1-1|-
CASSAPPEGREAFF
TGTGCCAGCAGCGCCCCCCCCGAGGGAAGGGAAGCTTTCTTT
>TRBV7-2|TRBD2|TRBJ2-2|-
CASSISRTSAPGELFF
TGTGCCAGCAGCATCAGCCGGACTAGCGCCCCCGGGGAGCTGTTTTTT
>TRBV28|-|TRBJ1-2|-
CASSFRGAGYGYTF
TGTGCCAGCAGTTTTCGGGGGGCAGGCTATGGCTACACCTTC
>TRBV7-2|-|TRBJ2-2|-
CASSLGGNVGTGELFF
TGTGCCAGCAGCTTAGGGGGGAATGTTGGCACCGGGGAGCTGTTTTTT
>TRBV7-9|-|TRBJ1-1|-
CASSGNRDSSTEAFF
TGTGCCAGCAGCGGTAATAGGGATTCTAGTACTGAAGCTTTCTTT
>TRBV28|-|TRBJ1-1|few
CASIGELRAFF
TGTGCCAGCATAGGTGAATTGAGGGCTTTCTTT
>TRBV15|-|TRBJ2-2|many
CATSRGTARNAGELFF
TGTGCCACCAGCAGAGGGACAGCCCGAAACGCCGGGGAGCTGTTTTTT
>TRBV19|-|TRBJ1-5|-
CASSIIGEGGNQPQHF
TGTGCCAGTAGTATAATAGGTGAGGGCGGTAATCAGCCCCAGCATTTT
>TRBV29-1|TRBD1|TRBJ2-2|few
CSVEWTGNTGELFF
TGCAGCGTTGAATGGACAGGGAACACCGGGGAGCTGTTTTTT
>TRBV2|-|TRBJ1-1|few
CASSLPRDPEAFF
TGTGCCAGCAGTCTGCCCCGTGATCCTGAAGCTTTCTTT